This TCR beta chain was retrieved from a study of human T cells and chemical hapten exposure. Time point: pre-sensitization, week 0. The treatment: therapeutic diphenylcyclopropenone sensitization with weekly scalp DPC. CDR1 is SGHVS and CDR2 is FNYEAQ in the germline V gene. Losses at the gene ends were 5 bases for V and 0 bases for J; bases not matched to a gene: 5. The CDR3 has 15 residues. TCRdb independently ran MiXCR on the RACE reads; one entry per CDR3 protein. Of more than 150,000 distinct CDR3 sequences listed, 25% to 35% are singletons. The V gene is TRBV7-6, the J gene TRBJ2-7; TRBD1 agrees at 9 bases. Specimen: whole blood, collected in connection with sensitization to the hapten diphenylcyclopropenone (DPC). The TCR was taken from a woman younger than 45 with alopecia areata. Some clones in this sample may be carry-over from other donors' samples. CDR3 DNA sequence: TGTGCCAGCAGCGCCGGGACAGGGTCCTCCTACGAGCAGTACTTC. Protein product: CASSAGTGSSYEQYF. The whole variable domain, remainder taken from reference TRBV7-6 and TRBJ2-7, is GAGVSQSPRYKVTKRGQDVALRCDPISGHVSLYWYRQALGQGPEFLTYFNYEAQQDKSGLPNDRFSAERPEGSISTLTIQRTEQRDSAMYRCASSAGTGSSYEQYFGPGTRLTVT.